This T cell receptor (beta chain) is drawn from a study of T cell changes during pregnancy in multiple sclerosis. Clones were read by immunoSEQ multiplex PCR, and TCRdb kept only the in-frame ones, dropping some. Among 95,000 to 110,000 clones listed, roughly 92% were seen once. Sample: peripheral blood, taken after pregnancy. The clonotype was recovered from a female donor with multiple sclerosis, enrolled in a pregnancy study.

The CDR3 is CASSLMTGDTDTQYF. The CDR3 nucleotides read TGTGCCAGCAGCTTAATGACAGGGGACACAGATACGCAGTATTTT. The chain combines TRBV7-3 with TRBJ2-3; 8 bases agree with TRBD1. V was pared by 1 base and J by 2 bases, with 2 bases of the junction left unmatched. The CDR3 runs 15 residues. CDR1 is SGHTA and CDR2 is FQGTGA in the germline V gene.